This passage covers 12 T cell receptor beta chains from one sample sequenced in a study of identical twins. TCRdb redid the calling of the 5' RACE reads with MiXCR, one entry per CDR3 protein. Of 1.5 million or so distinct CDR3 sequences listed, less than 40% are singletons. Sequencing was carried out using cord blood. The receptors were gathered from a newborn girl in good health.

This clonotype was recorded a few times. The rearrangement joins TRBV5-1 to TRBJ2-1; 10 nucleotides match TRBD1. The trim removed 0 bases at V and 7 bases at J, leaving 10 bases unmatched. Germline V gives CDR1 SGHRS, CDR2 YFSETQ. The CDR3 has 17 residues. This chain's CDR3 is CASSLGRDRGFQNEQFF. CDR3 nucleotides: TGCGCCAGCAGCTTGGGGCGGGACAGGGGTTTCCAGAATGAGCAGTTCTTC.

This clonotype was detected a few times. The chain carries TRBV6-5 and TRBJ1-5; 11 bases agree with TRBD1. J lost 7 bases, V lost 2 bases, and 4 bases had no gene match. Germline-derived CDR1 and CDR2 are MNHEY and SVGAGI. This CDR3 region has 15 residues. As DNA, the CDR3 is TGTGCCAGCAGTTACACTGGGACAGGGGGACAGCCCCAGCATTTT. Translated, it gives CASSYTGTGGQPQHF.

This clonotype has only a few counts. CDR3 loop: CASSASVADLYNEQYF. The CDR3 bases are TGCGCCAGCAGCGCCTCGGTAGCGGACCTATACAATGAGCAGTACTTC. The rearrangement links TRBV5-1 to TRBJ2-7; weak D call: TRBD2 (6 bases). The CDR3 covers 16 residues. The V end lost 4 bases, the J end lost 7 bases, and 24 bases lay between the germline ends. Germline assignment: CDR1 SGHRS and CDR2 YFSETQ.

J is TRBJ2-1 and V is TRBV20-1; 7 bases agree with TRBD2. CDR1 is DFQATT and CDR2 is SNEGSKA in the germline V gene (reference sequence). The CDR3 is 17 amino acids. V shed 4 bases, J shed 0 bases, and the junction held 12 bases outside the gene matches. CDR3 bases: TGCAGTGCTACCGGGGGAGCCCGGGACTACTCCTACAATGAGCAGTTCTTC. This translates into CSATGGARDYSYNEQFF.

This sequence joins TRBV10-1 and TRBJ2-5; D is unresolved. The V gene lost 3 bases and the J gene lost 7 bases, with 12 bases spanning the gap. Germline V gives CDR1 WNHNN, CDR2 SYGVQD (reference sequence). CDR3 length: 13 amino acids. DNA for the CDR3: TGCGCCAGCAGTGAAGTCAGGACGGGGACCCAGTACTTC. It is translated as CASSEVRTGTQYF.

This clonotype was seen just once. The rearrangement uses TRBV20-1 and TRBJ2-3; the D is unclear. Germline values: CDR1 DFQATT, CDR2 SNEGSKA (reference sequence). V gave up 0 bases and J gave up 0 bases, with 10 bases separating them. The CDR3 totals 15 residues. CDR3 DNA: TGCAGTGCTAGAGACGAGCAGGTTAGCACAGATACGCAGTATTTT. Its protein is CSARDEQVSTDTQYF.

The J gene is TRBJ2-4, the V gene TRBV29-1, with D possibly TRBD1 on 6 matching bases. The assigned J gene may be wrong: the sequence end matches TRBJ2-7 better. CDR3 length equals 13 residues. The germline CDR1 and CDR2 sequences are SQVTM and ANQGSEA. The CDR3 DNA reads TGCAGCGTCCAACAACAGGGAAGTCGCGAGCAGTACTTC. Protein sequence: CSVQQQGSREQYF.

This clonotype was found a few times. The chain couples TRBV20-1 to TRBJ1-5, with 9 nucleotides matching TRBD1. J lost 0 bases, V lost 2 bases, and 11 bases had no gene match. There are 18 residues in the CDR3. CDR1 and CDR2 (germline): DFQATT, SNEGSKA (reference sequence). CDR3 bases: TGCAGTGCTAGATCCGGGACAGGGAGGAAATATAGCAATCAGCCCCAGCATTTT. This gives the protein CSARSGTGRKYSNQPQHF.

As concerns this clonotype: The junction departs from the called germline gene at one end, perhaps through a read error. The CDR3 is CGAVENYGYTF. The CDR3 nucleotides read TGCGGTGCAGTCGAGAACTATGGCTACACCTTC. V is TRBV20-1 and J is TRBJ1-2; no clear D gene. CDR1 and CDR2 (germline): DFQATT, SNEGSKA (reference sequence). The CDR3 spans 11 residues.

The chain uses TRBV20-1 and TRBJ2-7; 13 bases match TRBD2. This CDR3 region has 11 residues. Germline V gene lookup returns CDR1 DFQATT and CDR2 SNEGSKA (reference sequence). CDR3 in DNA: TGCAGCGGGACTAGCGGGACCGAGCAGTACTTC. Its protein is CSGTSGTEQYF.

This chain joins TRBV7-2 and TRBJ2-5; D ambiguous. V shed 0 bases and J shed 3 bases, with 14 bases lying between them. This CDR3 contains 16 residues. Looked up from germline, CDR1 is SGHTA and CDR2 is FQGNSA. CDR3 region: CASSLALLTREETQYF. The CDR3 DNA sequence: TGTGCCAGCAGCTTAGCACTGCTAACAAGGGAAGAGACCCAGTACTTC.

In this sample, this clonotype turned up a few times. The chain is built from TRBV7-2 and TRBJ1-1; 7 nucleotides agree with TRBD1. The CDR3 is made up of 16 amino acids. The germline V gene has CDR1 SGHTA and CDR2 FQGNSA. V shed 2 bases, J shed 4 bases, and the junction held 10 bases outside the gene matches. The CDR3 sequence is CASSLRVGTAPTEAFF. Here the CDR3 DNA reads TGTGCCAGCAGCTTAAGAGTGGGGACAGCCCCCACTGAAGCTTTCTTT. Full variable domain (missing parts from reference TRBV7-2 and TRBJ1-1): GAGVSQSPSNKVTEKGKDVELRCDPISGHTALYWYRQSLGQGLEFLIYFQGNSAPDKSGLPSDRFSAERTGGSVSTLTIQRTQQEDSAVYLCASSLRVGTAPTEAFFGQGTRLTVV.